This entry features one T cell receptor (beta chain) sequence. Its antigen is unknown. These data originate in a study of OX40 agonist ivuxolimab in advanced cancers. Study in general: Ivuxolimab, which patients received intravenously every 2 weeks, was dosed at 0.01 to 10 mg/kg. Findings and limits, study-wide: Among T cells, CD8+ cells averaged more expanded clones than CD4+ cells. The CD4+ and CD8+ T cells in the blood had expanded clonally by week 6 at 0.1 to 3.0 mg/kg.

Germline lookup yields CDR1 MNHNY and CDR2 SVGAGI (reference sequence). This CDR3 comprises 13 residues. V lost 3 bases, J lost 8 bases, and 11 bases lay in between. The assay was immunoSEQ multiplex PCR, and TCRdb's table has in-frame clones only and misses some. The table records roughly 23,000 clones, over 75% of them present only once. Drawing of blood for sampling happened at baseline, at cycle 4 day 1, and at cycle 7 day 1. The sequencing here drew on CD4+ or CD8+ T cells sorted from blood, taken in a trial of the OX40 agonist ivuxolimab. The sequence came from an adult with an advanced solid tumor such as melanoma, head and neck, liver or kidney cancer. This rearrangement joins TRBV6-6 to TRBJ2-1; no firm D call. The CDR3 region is CASSYHLMDEQFF. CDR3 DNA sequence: TGTGCCAGCAGTTATCACCTCATGGATGAGCAGTTCTTC.